This TCR beta chain came from a study of identical twins. The study, taken as a whole, reports: Less excess twin sharing appeared in beta out-of-frame sequences.

TCRdb reprocessed the 5' RACE reads with MiXCR, giving one entry per CDR3 protein. The sample consists of hundreds of thousands of distinct CDR3 sequences, approximately 24% of them appearing once. The CDR3 runs to 14 residues. CDR1 SGHNT and CDR2 YYREEE come from the germline V gene (reference sequence). Trimming stripped 0 bases from V and 1 base from J, with 7 bases between. Comments on this clonotype: Its antigen is undetermined.

These same records also appear under a second study, on T cells expressing NK-cell markers.

J is TRBJ2-5 and V is TRBV5-4; D uncertain. The receptor's source is a woman younger than 30 in good health. Sequenced sample: CD4+ T cells sorted from blood. The CDR3 DNA sequence: TGTGCCAGCAGCTTGGTAGGGTTCCAAGAGACCCAGTACTTC. This encodes CASSLVGFQETQYF.